This T cell receptor beta chain was profiled in a study of blood T cell repertoires in COVID-19. Overall study: The cDNA or gDNA used as material had been derived from T cells, B-cell-depleted T cells, or PBMCs.

Per the germline V gene, CDR1 is MNHEY and CDR2 is SMNVEV (reference sequence). The length of the CDR3 is 13 residues. V was cut by 3 bases and J by 3 bases, with 8 bases left in between. Cohorts were determined from participant-reported clinical history. Assay: immunoSEQ multiplex PCR; the TCRdb copy retains only in-frame clones and omits some. This sample yields 220,000 or so clones, of which about 87% are seen a single time; 0.87% belongs to the top ten. The receptor's source is a man aged 50-60 years who had been exposed to COVID-19. The chain combines TRBV27 with TRBJ1-1, with D uncertain. Sequencing was performed on PBMCs or T cells enriched from blood (not recorded which). The CDR3 loop reads CASSFNRDTEAFF. The CDR3 coding sequence is TGTGCCAGCAGTTTTAACCGGGACACTGAAGCTTTCTTT.